This T cell receptor (beta chain) appears in the sequencing data of a study of cytomegalovirus exposure and HLA in healthy donors. Study-wide results and caveats: Rarity characterized most TCR sequences, yet some public TCRs appeared in many donors. In an earlier analysis, in approximately 570 donors, most V segments appeared productive either ~87% or ~30% of the time. Later analysis suggested links between common viral pathogens and several top significant clusters.

The CDR3 is made up of 13 amino acids. Germline V gives CDR1 GTSNPN, CDR2 SVGIG (reference sequence). Trimming removed 2 bases at V and 2 bases at J, with 9 bases between. With respect to this clone: Antigen: not known.

PCR employed 60 Vbeta and 13 Jbeta primers. Sequenced by immunoSEQ multiplex PCR; TCRdb stores in-frame clones only, minus some. The repertoire holds 150,000 to 200,000 clones, with 75% to 85% as singletons. The TCR was taken from a woman in her 50s in good health and CMV-seronegative. Sequencing was done on a sample of PBMCs. This chain links TRBV30 with TRBJ1-1; D may be TRBD1 (6 bases). This chain's CDR3 is CAWSYRANTEAFF. CDR3 nucleotides: TGTGCCTGGAGTTACAGGGCTAACACTGAAGCTTTCTTT.